These 30 T cell receptor beta chains came from one sample sequenced in a study of Graves' ophthalmopathy and Graves' hyperthyroidism. Amplified material comprised TCR beta CDR3 regions derived from RNA transcripts. Second-round multiplex PCR followed a first-round RT-PCR using HTBI primers. TCRdb fed the multiplex PCR reads into MiXCR, producing one record per CDR3 protein. The sample comprises about 1.1 million distinct CDR3 sequences, less than 45% of which are singletons, and over 8.5% rests with the top ten. Sequencing used peripheral blood or thyroid tissue (not recorded which). These receptors were taken from an adult man with Graves' hyperthyroidism.

The rearrangement uses TRBV12-3 or TRBV12-4 and TRBJ2-5; 11 bases match TRBD2. The trim removed 6 bases at V and 2 bases at J, leaving 14 bases unmatched. This CDR3 is built from 18 residues. Here the CDR3 DNA reads TGTGCCAGCAGGCCTTACCCCGGGACTAGCGGAAGACAAGAGACCCAGTACTTC. Amino acids: CASRPYPGTSGRQETQYF.

About this clonotype itself: A read error may explain this, as a much larger clone is one base away. The conserved final phenylalanine or tryptophan is absent from the CDR3, which likely points to a read error. This rearrangement joins TRBV13 to TRBJ2-2, with 10 bases lining up with TRBD1. The germline gives CDR1 PRHDT, CDR2 FYEKMQ (reference sequence). The CDR3 consists of 14 residues. The DNA for the CDR3 is TGCGCCAGCCGGGACAGGGGGAACACCGGGGAGCTGTTTTCT. This sequence encodes CASRDRGNTGELFS.

This clonotype was picked up a small number of times. The chain has TRBV5-1 and TRBJ1-4; 8 bases agree with TRBD1. Germline V CDR1 and CDR2: SGHRS, YFSETQ. V was pared by 3 bases and J by 7 bases, with 8 bases of the junction left unmatched. This CDR3 contains 15 residues. CDR3 nucleotide sequence: TGCGCCAGCAGCTCCGGACAGGGAAGCTTTGAAAAACTGTTTTTT. Translating gives CASSSGQGSFEKLFF.

This clonotype was found a few times. This chain uses TRBV5-1 with TRBJ1-4, with a weak D call TRBD1 (6 bases). Germline-derived CDR1 and CDR2 are SGHRS and YFSETQ. The CDR3 runs to 16 residues. V was trimmed by 5 bases and J by 5 bases, leaving 19 bases between them. The CDR3: CASSIHGRDMNEKLFF. Here the CDR3 DNA reads TGCGCCAGCAGTATCCATGGACGGGACATGAATGAAAAACTGTTTTTT.

There are many counts of this clonotype. This chain connects TRBV10-3 to TRBJ2-2; the match to TRBD2 covers 8 bases. V gave up 6 bases and J gave up 1 base; unmatched junction bases: 7. In germline, CDR1 is ENHRY, CDR2 SYGVKD. This CDR3 spans 16 amino acids. CDR3 region: CAIRTAGTRNTGELFF. CDR3 sequence (DNA): TGTGCCATCAGGACCGCCGGGACTAGGAACACCGGGGAGCTGTTTTTT.

The gene calls are TRBV30 and TRBJ1-1; 7 nucleotides agree with TRBD1. V lost 7 bases to trimming and J lost 1 base; unmatched junction nucleotides: 3. Looked up from germline, CDR1 is GTSNPN and CDR2 is SVGIG (reference sequence). This CDR3 region has 12 residues. The CDR3 nucleotides read TGTGCCTACCACAGGGGGAACACTGAAGCTTTCTTT. It specifies CAYHRGNTEAFF. Based on the CDR3 plus reference TRBV30 and TRBJ1-1, the full variable domain is SQTIHQWPATLVQPVGSPLSLECTVEGTSNPNLYWYRQAAGRGLQLLFYSVGIGQISSEVPQNLSASRPQDRQFILSSKKLLLSDSGFYLCAYHRGNTEAFFGQGTRLTVV.

The sample holds a few counts of this clonotype. The chain links TRBV6-6 to TRBJ1-1, with 8 bases lining up with TRBD1. CDR1 and CDR2 from the germline V gene are MNHNY and SVGAGI (reference sequence). With V trimmed by 6 bases and J by 1 base, 10 bases remained unmatched. The CDR3 has 16 amino acids. This CDR3 reads CASSRTTTGANTEAFF. CDR3 in DNA: TGTGCCAGCAGCCGCACCACGACAGGGGCGAACACTGAAGCTTTCTTT.

V gene TRBV27 combines with J gene TRBJ1-1; TRBD1 might be the D (5 bases). V was shortened by 3 bases and J by 0 bases, with 11 bases between the two germline ends. CDR3 size: 15 residues. Germline V gene sequence: CDR1 MNHEY, CDR2 SMNVEV (reference sequence). The CDR3: CASSLGGHMNTEAFF. The DNA of the CDR3 is TGTGCCAGCAGTTTGGGAGGACACATGAACACTGAAGCTTTCTTT.

Worth noting for this clonotype: At one boundary the junction diverges from the germline segment, which might be a read error. The chain joins TRBV7-2 to TRBJ2-7; 11 bases line up with TRBD2. CDR3 size: 16 residues. Looked up from germline, CDR1 is SGHTA and CDR2 is FQGNSA. The CDR3: CASSLAPSGGLYEQYF. The CDR3 region has the DNA TGTGCCAGCAGTTTAGCTCCTAGCGGGGGGCTCTACGAGCAGTACTTC.

The genes are TRBV29-1 and TRBJ2-2; a possible D gene is TRBD1 (6 bases). This CDR3 spans 11 amino acids. V was cut by 4 bases and J by 8 bases, with 8 bases left in between. Germline loops: CDR1 SQVTM, CDR2 ANQGSEA. In DNA, the CDR3 is TGCAGCGTTGCCGGGACAGGGGAGCTGTTTTTT. As protein: CSVAGTGELFF.

This clonotype has a count of ten or more. V usage is TRBV19 and J usage is TRBJ1-5; TRBD1 matches 7 bases. J lost 6 bases, V lost 6 bases, and 8 bases had no gene match. The CDR3 covers 14 residues. Per the germline V gene, CDR1 is LNHDA and CDR2 is SQIVND (reference sequence). CDR3 nucleotide sequence: TGTGCCAGTAGGCATCAGGGGGGTGGTCAGCCCCAGCATTTT. It codes for CASRHQGGGQPQHF.

This clonotype has just a few counts. The chain employs TRBV11-2 and TRBJ2-7, with a weak D call TRBD1 (5 bases). Germline CDR1 is SGHAT and CDR2 is FQNNGV. The germline V and J ends were trimmed by 5 bases and 7 bases, with 18 bases remaining between them. The CDR3 runs 14 residues. CDR3 in DNA: TGTGCCAGCAGCCAAGGGCAGGGCCGCGGTGAGCAGTACTTC. Its translation is CASSQGQGRGEQYF.

There are a few counts of this clonotype. The CDR3 nucleotides read TGTGCCAGCAGCGTTGCCTCTCGGGCGGACCCTCGGGCCGAGCAGTACTTC. As protein: CASSVASRADPRAEQYF. The chain joins TRBV9 to TRBJ2-7; D unclear. The CDR3 extends over 17 amino acids. The V end was cut by 2 bases, the J end by 6 bases, with 24 bases between. Germline values: CDR1 SGDLS, CDR2 YYNGEE.

This clonotype was seen ten or more times. This sequence joins TRBV7-8 and TRBJ1-5; D is perhaps TRBD1 (5 bases). Deletions cut 5 bases from V and 4 bases from J, with 15 bases between. The CDR3 spans 15 residues. CDR1 is SGHVS and CDR2 is FQNEAQ in the germline V gene. CDR3 DNA sequence: TGTGCCAGCAGCAGAGCCGGGACTCCGAATCAGCCCCAGCATTTT. It yields the protein CASSRAGTPNQPQHF.

The chain employs TRBV4-3 and TRBJ2-5; TRBD1 is a possible D gene (5 bases). The germline gives CDR1 LGHNA, CDR2 YSLEER. The length of the CDR3 is 17 residues. The ends were cut back, 3 bases at V and 2 bases at J, with 19 bases in the middle. The CDR3 spells CASSQGAVRQIQETQYF. The CDR3 DNA reads TGCGCCAGCAGCCAGGGCGCCGTTCGACAGATACAAGAGACCCAGTACTTC.

The rearrangement links TRBV19 to TRBJ1-1; maybe TRBD1 (5 bases). The CDR3 has 15 amino acids. Trimming took off 4 bases at V and 1 base at J, with 13 bases between the two ends. Looked up from germline, CDR1 is LNHDA and CDR2 is SQIVND (reference sequence). Written as DNA, the CDR3 is TGTGCCAGTAGTAGTATGGGCAGGGAGAACACTGAAGCTTTCTTT. It is translated as CASSSMGRENTEAFF.

The chain uses TRBV5-1 and TRBJ2-5; 7 bases match TRBD2. The ends lost 1 base at V and 1 base at J; junction bases unmatched: 4. From germline, CDR1 is SGHRS and CDR2 YFSETQ. This CDR3 is 15 amino acids long. CDR3 residues: CASSLYGGGQETQYF. The CDR3 DNA follows: TGCGCCAGCAGCTTGTATGGGGGGGGCCAAGAGACCCAGTACTTC.

Notes on this clonotype: No conserved phenylalanine or tryptophan is present at the end of the CDR3, so a read error is the likely explanation. No DNA is shown, since the ends of the CDR3 on it are uncertain; the CDR3 is the one TCRdb lists. The gene calls are TRBV14 and TRBJ1-1. Germline V gene data show CDR1 as SGHDN and CDR2 as FVKESK. The CDR3 is 9 residues long, counting both termini. The CDR3: CASSRGPGL.

This clonotype was detected a few times. The chain recombines TRBV12-3 or TRBV12-4 with TRBJ2-7; 8 bases fit TRBD2. The junction had 6 bases not matched to a gene; V was cut back by 7 bases and J by 1 base. CDR3 size: 14 residues. The CDR3 reads CASTPAGVSYEQYF. As DNA, the CDR3 is TGTGCCAGCACCCCAGCGGGAGTGTCCTACGAGCAGTACTTC.

This clonotype has ten or more counts. The chain links TRBV2 to TRBJ1-5; 10 nucleotides align to TRBD1. V dropped 7 bases and J dropped 4; count of bases not matched to a gene: 10. The germline V gene encodes CDR1 SNHLY and CDR2 FYNNEI. CDR3 length equals 16 residues. The chain's CDR3 is CASKTGGAWSNQPQHF. DNA of the CDR3: TGTGCCAGCAAGACAGGGGGCGCGTGGTCGAATCAGCCCCAGCATTTT.

This clonotype showed up many times. V usage is TRBV11-2 and J usage is TRBJ2-7; D unresolved. The V gene lost 1 base and the J gene lost 4 bases, with 8 bases spanning the gap. This CDR3 is 13 amino acids long. CDR1 SGHAT and CDR2 FQNNGV come from the germline V gene. The CDR3 coding sequence is TGTGCCAGCAGCTTAGCCTCCTTATACGAGCAGTACTTC. Protein: CASSLASLYEQYF.

The rearrangement links TRBV15 to TRBJ1-5, with D possibly matching TRBD1 (5 bases). This CDR3 contains 16 residues. Germline CDR1 reads LNHNV; CDR2 reads YYDKDF (reference sequence). Deletions cut 5 bases from V and 11 bases from J, with 25 bases between. CDR3 DNA: TGTGCCACCAGCGAAGACAGACTCAAGCGACAAGAGACCCAGCATTTT. It yields the protein CATSEDRLKRQETQHF.

This clonotype has at least ten counts. The gene calls are TRBV7-9 and TRBJ2-7; the match to TRBD1 covers 8 bases. The junction had 17 bases not matched to a gene; V was cut back by 5 bases and J by 2 bases. CDR3 length: 18 amino acids. Germline CDR1 and CDR2: SEHNR and FQNEAQ (reference sequence). CDR3 in DNA: TGTGCCAGCAGCCTCGTGGCAGGGGGCGCTGACTTGGCCTACGAGCAGTACTTC. Amino acid sequence: CASSLVAGGADLAYEQYF.

CDR3 bases: TGCAGTGCTAGAGGGGGTGCGGGGAATCAGCCCCAGCATTTT. Translated, it gives CSARGGAGNQPQHF. V usage is TRBV20-1 and J usage is TRBJ1-5; D call uncertain. The V gene's germline CDR1 is DFQATT and CDR2 SNEGSKA (reference sequence). Trimming left V 1 base short and J 4 bases short, with 11 bases between. This CDR3 contains 14 residues.

This clonotype occurred a few times. The genes are TRBV20-1 and TRBJ1-5; D is uncertain. This CDR3 has 14 residues. Germline V lookup: CDR1 DFQATT, CDR2 SNEGSKA (reference sequence). Between the trimmed V and J ends, which lost 3 bases and 6 bases, there was a span of 15 bases. CDR3: CSASEGFESQPQHF. The DNA of the CDR3 is TGCAGTGCTAGTGAGGGTTTCGAAAGTCAGCCCCAGCATTTT.

In its sample, this clonotype was seen a few times. This rearrangement joins TRBV7-9 to TRBJ1-1, with D perhaps matching TRBD1 (5 bases). Germline V gene sequence: CDR1 SEHNR, CDR2 FQNEAQ (reference sequence). This CDR3 has 18 residues. V was trimmed by 3 bases and J by 7 bases, leaving 27 bases between them. CDR3 in amino acids: CASSLLFPGGGTLGEAFF. CDR3 nucleotide sequence: TGTGCCAGCAGCTTGTTGTTCCCGGGGGGGGGGACGTTAGGTGAAGCTTTCTTT.

This clonotype was seen at least ten times. The rearrangement links TRBV4-3 to TRBJ1-2; D remains ambiguous. CDR1 LGHNA and CDR2 YSLEER come from the germline V gene. This CDR3 has 15 amino acids. V was trimmed by 0 bases and J by 7 bases, leaving 15 bases between them. The CDR3 region is CASSQEDQRRVGYTF. CDR3 DNA sequence: TGCGCCAGCAGCCAAGAGGACCAAAGGAGGGTTGGCTACACCTTC.

A note on this clonotype: A read error is possible here, since a much larger clone lies one base away. This chain links TRBV19 with TRBJ1-1, with 9 bases identical to TRBD1. Germline CDR1 and CDR2: LNHDA and SQIVND (reference sequence). This CDR3 is built from 14 residues. The CDR3 DNA sequence: TGTGCCAGTAGCCTGGGACAGGGATGGGCTGAAGCTTCCTTT. Its translation: CASSLGQGWAEASF.

V is TRBV27 and J is TRBJ1-2, with a possible D match to TRBD1 (5 bases). Germline values: CDR1 MNHEY, CDR2 SMNVEV (reference sequence). The CDR3 is made up of 12 amino acids. Deletions cut 5 bases from V and 7 bases from J, with 11 bases between. The CDR3 sequence: CASSGAESGYTF. CDR3 coding DNA: TGTGCCAGCAGTGGGGCAGAGAGTGGCTACACCTTC.

The chain is built from TRBV2 and TRBJ2-3; possibly TRBD2 for D (6 bases). V dropped 7 bases and J dropped 4 bases, with 6 bases sitting between them. The V gene's germline CDR1 is SNHLY and CDR2 FYNNEI. The CDR3 totals 11 residues. CDR3 amino acids: CASTSADTQYF. The DNA of the CDR3 is TGTGCCAGCACTAGCGCAGATACGCAGTATTTT.